Detailed here is one TCR beta chain. Looked up from germline, CDR1 is MDHEN and CDR2 is SYDVKM. The CDR3 has 16 amino acids. The germline V and J ends were trimmed by 4 bases and 4 bases, with 17 bases remaining between them. These data are taken from a study of T cell responses to AZD1222 COVID-19 vaccine. Clones were read by immunoSEQ multiplex PCR, and TCRdb kept only the in-frame ones, dropping some. The data contain around 160,000 clones, under 95% of them seen just once; the ten biggest clones take up approximately 2.9%. The V call is TRBV28, the J call TRBJ2-1, with a possible D match to TRBD2 (7 bases). This receptor was obtained from an adult in good health. The sample consisted of peripheral blood, taken on day 0 of MenACWY control vaccination. CDR3 bases: TGTGCCAGCAGTTCCCCCTGGGAGGGGGGGTACAATGAGCAGTTCTTC. The encoded protein is CASSSPWEGGYNEQFF.